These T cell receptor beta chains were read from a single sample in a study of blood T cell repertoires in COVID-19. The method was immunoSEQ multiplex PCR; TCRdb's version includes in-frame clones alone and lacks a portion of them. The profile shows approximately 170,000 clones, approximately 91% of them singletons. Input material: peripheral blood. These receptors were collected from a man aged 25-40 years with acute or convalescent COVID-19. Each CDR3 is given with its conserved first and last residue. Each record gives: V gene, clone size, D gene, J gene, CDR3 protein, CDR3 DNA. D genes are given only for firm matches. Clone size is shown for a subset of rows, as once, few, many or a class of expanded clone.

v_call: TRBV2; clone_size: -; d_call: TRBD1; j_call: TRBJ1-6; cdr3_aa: CASRGYGTGAGSPLHF; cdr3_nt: TGTGCCAGCAGGGGATACGGGACAGGGGCGGGATCACCCCTCCACTTT
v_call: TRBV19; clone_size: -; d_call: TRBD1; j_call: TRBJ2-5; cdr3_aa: CASREGGSKETQYF; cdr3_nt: TGTGCCAGTAGGGAAGGGGGCTCGAAAGAGACCCAGTACTTC
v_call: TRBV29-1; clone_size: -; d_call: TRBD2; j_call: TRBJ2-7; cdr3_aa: CSVVGLAGGLGEQYF; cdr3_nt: TGCAGCGTTGTAGGACTAGCGGGAGGGTTAGGGGAGCAGTACTTC
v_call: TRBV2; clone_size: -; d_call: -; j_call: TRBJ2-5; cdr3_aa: CASIHETQYF; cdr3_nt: TGTGCCAGCATCCATGAGACCCAGTACTTC
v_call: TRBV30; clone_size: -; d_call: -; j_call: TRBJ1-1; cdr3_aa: CAWSRGGNTEAFF; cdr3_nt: TGTGCCTGGAGTCGGGGAGGCAACACTGAAGCTTTCTTT
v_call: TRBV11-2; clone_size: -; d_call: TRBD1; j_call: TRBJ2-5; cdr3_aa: CASSLWGTGQETQYF; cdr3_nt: TGTGCCAGCAGCTTATGGGGGACAGGGCAAGAGACCCAGTACTTC
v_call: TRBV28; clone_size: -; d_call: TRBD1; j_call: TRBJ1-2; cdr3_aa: CATDSLRGRVGYTF; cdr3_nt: TGTGCCACCGATTCCCTCAGGGGGCGGGTTGGCTACACCTTC
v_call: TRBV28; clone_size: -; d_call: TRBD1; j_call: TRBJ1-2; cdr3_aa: CASSGGQQNYGYTF; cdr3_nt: TGTGCCAGCAGTGGGGGACAGCAAAACTATGGCTACACCTTC
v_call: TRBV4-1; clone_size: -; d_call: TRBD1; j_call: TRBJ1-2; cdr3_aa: CASSQDGQGFPIMGGYTF; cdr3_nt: TGCGCCAGCAGCCAAGATGGACAGGGATTCCCCATAATGGGTGGCTACACCTTC
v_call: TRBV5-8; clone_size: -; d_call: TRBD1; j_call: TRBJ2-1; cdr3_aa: CASSLQGAYNEQFF; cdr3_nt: TGTGCCAGCAGCTTGCAGGGGGCATACAATGAGCAGTTCTTC
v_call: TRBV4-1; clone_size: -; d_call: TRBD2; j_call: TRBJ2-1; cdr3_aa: CASSPQREGRNEQFF; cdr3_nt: TGCGCCAGCAGCCCACAGCGGGAGGGTAGAAATGAGCAGTTCTTC
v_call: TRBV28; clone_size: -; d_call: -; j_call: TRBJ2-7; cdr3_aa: CASTPGTREQYF; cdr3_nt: TGTGCCAGCACCCCAGGGACTCGCGAGCAGTACTTC
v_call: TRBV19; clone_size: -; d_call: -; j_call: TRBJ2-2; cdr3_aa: CASTPQEGNTGELFF; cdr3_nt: TGTGCCAGTACCCCCCAAGAGGGGAACACCGGGGAGCTGTTTTTT
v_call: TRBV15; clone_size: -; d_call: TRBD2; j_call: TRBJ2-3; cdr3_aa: CATSRGSGRNADTQYF; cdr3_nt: TGTGCCACCAGCAGAGGTAGCGGGAGGAATGCAGATACGCAGTATTTT
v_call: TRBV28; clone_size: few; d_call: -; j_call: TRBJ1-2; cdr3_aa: CASTRGGLYGYTF; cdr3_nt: TGTGCCAGCACCCGGGGGGGCCTCTATGGCTACACCTTC
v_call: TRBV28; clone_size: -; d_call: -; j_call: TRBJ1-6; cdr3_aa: CASTLPGSYNSPLHF; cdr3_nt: TGTGCCAGCACCCTGCCAGGCTCCTATAATTCACCCCTCCACTTT
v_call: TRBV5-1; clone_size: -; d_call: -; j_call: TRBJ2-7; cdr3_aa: CASSLGGSSYEQYF; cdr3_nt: TGCGCCAGCAGCTTGGGTGGGAGCTCCTACGAGCAGTACTTC
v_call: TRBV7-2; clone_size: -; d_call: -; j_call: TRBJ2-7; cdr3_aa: CASSLVRDSYEQYF; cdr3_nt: TGTGCCAGCAGCTTAGTACGGGACTCCTACGAGCAGTACTTC
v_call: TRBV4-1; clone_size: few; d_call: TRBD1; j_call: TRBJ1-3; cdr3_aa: CASSQVWVTGANTIYF; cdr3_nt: TGCGCCAGCAGCCAAGTCTGGGTAACAGGGGCAAACACCATATATTTT
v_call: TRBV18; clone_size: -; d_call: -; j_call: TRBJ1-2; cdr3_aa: CASSPSSDSFYGYTF; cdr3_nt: TGTGCCAGCTCACCATCCTCGGACAGTTTTTATGGCTACACCTTC
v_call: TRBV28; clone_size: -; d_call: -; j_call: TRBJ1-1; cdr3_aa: CATNGGTEAFF; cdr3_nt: TGTGCCACCAATGGCGGCACTGAAGCTTTCTTT
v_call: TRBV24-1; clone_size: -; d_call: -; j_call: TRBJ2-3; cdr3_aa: CATSERTDTQYF; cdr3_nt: TGTGCCACCAGTGAGCGTACAGATACGCAGTATTTT
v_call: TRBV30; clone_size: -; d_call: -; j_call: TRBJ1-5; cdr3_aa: CAWSVVGGGNQPQHF; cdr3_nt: TGTGCCTGGAGTGTAGTAGGGGGGGGCAATCAGCCCCAGCATTTT
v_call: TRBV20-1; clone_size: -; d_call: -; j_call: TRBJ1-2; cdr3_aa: CSASRQAGLTVGYTF; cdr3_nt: TGCAGTGCTAGTAGGCAGGCCGGGCTGACAGTTGGCTACACCTTC
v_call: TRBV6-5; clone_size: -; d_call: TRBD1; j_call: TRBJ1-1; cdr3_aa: CASSYRQGSGNTEAFF; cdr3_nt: TGTGCCAGCAGTTACCGACAGGGGTCGGGTAACACTGAAGCTTTCTTT
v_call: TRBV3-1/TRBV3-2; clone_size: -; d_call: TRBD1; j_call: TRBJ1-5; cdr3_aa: CASSPATGGNGRSQPQHF; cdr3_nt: TGTGCCAGCAGCCCGGCCACAGGGGGCAACGGGCGTAGTCAGCCCCAGCATTTT
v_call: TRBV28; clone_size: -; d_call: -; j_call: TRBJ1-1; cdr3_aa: CASSFPDRLTEAFF; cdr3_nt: TGTGCCAGCAGTTTTCCCGACAGGCTCACTGAAGCTTTCTTT
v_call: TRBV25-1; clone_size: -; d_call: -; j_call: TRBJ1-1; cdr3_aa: CASSDPPGYEAFF; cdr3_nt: TGTGCCAGCAGTGACCCCCCGGGGTATGAAGCTTTCTTT
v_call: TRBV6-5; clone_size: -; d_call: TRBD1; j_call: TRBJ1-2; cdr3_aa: CASSPNPQGARGYTF; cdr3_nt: TGTGCCAGCAGTCCGAACCCACAGGGGGCGCGTGGCTACACCTTC
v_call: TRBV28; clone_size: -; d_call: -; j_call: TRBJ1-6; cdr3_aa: CASRAGQGSYNSPLHF; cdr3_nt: TGTGCCAGCAGAGCCGGCCAGGGCTCCTATAATTCACCCCTCCACTTT
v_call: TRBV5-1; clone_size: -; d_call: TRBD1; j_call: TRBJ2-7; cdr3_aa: CASSVGDRGGYEQYF; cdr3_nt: TGCGCCAGCAGCGTTGGAGACAGGGGTGGATACGAGCAGTACTTC
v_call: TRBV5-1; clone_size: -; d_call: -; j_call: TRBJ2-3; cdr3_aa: CARQTRGGNTDTQYF; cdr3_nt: TGCGCCAGACAAACAAGAGGGGGAAACACAGATACGCAGTATTTT
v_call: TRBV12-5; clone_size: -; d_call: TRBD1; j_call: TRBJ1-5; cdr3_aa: CASGSGQGVYSNQPQHF; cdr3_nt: TGTGCTAGTGGTTCGGGACAGGGGGTATACAGCAATCAGCCCCAGCATTTT
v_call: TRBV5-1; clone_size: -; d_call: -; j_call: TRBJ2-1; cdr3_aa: CASSSTPGLNYNEQFF; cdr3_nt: TGCGCCAGCAGCTCAACCCCGGGACTTAACTACAATGAGCAGTTCTTC
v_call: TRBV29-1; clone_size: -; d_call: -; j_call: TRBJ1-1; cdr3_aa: CSVGQPSSTEAFF; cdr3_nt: TGCAGCGTTGGACAGCCCTCGAGCACTGAAGCTTTCTTT
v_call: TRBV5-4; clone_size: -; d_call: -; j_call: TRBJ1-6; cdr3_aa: CATRGSPLNNSPLHF; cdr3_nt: TGTGCCACCCGAGGGTCGCCGCTAAATAATTCACCCCTCCACTTT
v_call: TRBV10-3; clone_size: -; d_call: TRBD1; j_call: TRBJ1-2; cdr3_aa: CAISEPGQGNYGYTF; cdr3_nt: TGTGCCATCAGTGAGCCTGGACAGGGTAACTATGGCTACACCTTC
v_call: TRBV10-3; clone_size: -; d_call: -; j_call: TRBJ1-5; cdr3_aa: CAIGGNGNQPQHF; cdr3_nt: TGTGCCATCGGGGGGAACGGGAACCAGCCCCAGCATTTT
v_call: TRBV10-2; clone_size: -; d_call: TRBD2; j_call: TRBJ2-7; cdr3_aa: CASRGLAGEMSSYEQYF; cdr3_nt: TGCGCCAGCAGAGGACTAGCGGGGGAAATGAGCTCCTACGAGCAGTACTTC
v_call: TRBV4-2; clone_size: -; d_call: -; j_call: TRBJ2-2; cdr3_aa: CASSQGQNTGELFF; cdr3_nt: TGTGCCAGCAGCCAAGGGCAGAACACCGGGGAGCTGTTTTTT
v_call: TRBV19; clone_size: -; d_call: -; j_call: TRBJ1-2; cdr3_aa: CASSISTDYGYTF; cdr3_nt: TGTGCCAGTAGTATAAGTACGGACTATGGCTACACCTTC
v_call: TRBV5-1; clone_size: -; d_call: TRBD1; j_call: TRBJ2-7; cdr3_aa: CASSYTTGTGSYEQYF; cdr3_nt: TGCGCCAGCAGCTACACCACTGGGACAGGGTCCTACGAGCAGTACTTC
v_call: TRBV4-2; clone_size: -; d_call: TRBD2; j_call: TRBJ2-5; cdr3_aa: CASSLGTSGRARETQYF; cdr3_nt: TGTGCCAGCAGCCTGGGGACTAGCGGGAGGGCCCGAGAGACCCAGTACTTC
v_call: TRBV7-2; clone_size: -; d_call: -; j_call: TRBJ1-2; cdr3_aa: CASSLSMTMGYGYTF; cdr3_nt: TGTGCCAGCAGCTTATCGATGACAATGGGCTATGGCTACACCTTC
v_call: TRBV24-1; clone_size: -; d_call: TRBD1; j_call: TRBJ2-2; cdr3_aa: CATGTANTGELFF; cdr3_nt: TGTGCCACCGGGACAGCGAACACCGGGGAGCTGTTTTTT
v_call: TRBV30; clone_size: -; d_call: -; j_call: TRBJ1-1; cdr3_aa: CAWSRGTTEAFF; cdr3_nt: TGTGCCTGGAGCCGGGGGACCACTGAAGCTTTCTTT
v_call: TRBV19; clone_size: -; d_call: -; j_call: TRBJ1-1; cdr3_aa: CASSIDLRGTEAFF; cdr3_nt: TGTGCCAGTAGTATAGACTTAAGAGGCACTGAAGCTTTCTTT
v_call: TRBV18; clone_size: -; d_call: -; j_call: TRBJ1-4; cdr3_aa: CASSRGSLNEKLFF; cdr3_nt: TGTGCCAGCTCCCGAGGCAGCCTTAATGAAAAACTGTTTTTT
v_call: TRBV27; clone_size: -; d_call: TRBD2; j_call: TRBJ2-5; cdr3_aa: CASSLAGGPKETQYF; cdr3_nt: TGTGCCAGCAGTTTAGCGGGAGGGCCGAAGGAGACCCAGTACTTC